The 19 T cell receptor beta chains reported below all come from one sample, sequenced in a study of shared clonotypes between healthy human individuals. The protocol was immunoSEQ multiplex PCR, while the TCRdb copy is restricted to in-frame clones and leaves out a portion. The sample records about 710,000 clones, 55% to 75% being singletons. Input material: memory CD4+ T cells sorted from blood. Subset reported: CD45RA-negative fraction. All receptors come from a woman aged 30 to 39 in good health.

The J gene is TRBJ1-5, the V gene TRBV7-2; D ambiguous. CDR1 and CDR2 from the germline V gene are SGHTA and FQGNSA. This CDR3 comprises 15 residues. Trimming took off 3 bases at V and 4 bases at J, with 13 bases between the two ends. The CDR3 reads CASSFGVAGNQPQHF. The CDR3 nucleotides are TGTGCCAGCAGCTTTGGGGTCGCGGGGAATCAGCCCCAGCATTTT.

In this sample, this clone turned up once. The V and J genes are TRBV29-1 and TRBJ1-2; possibly TRBD1 for D (5 bases). Germline V gives CDR1 SQVTM, CDR2 ANQGSEA. This CDR3 is built from 13 residues. Trimming pared 4 bases from V and 5 bases from J, leaving 14 bases between. CDR3 in DNA: TGCAGCGTTGCCCAACGGCAGGGATATGGCTACACCTTC. It yields the protein CSVAQRQGYGYTF.

The rearrangement joins TRBV6-5 to TRBJ2-5; D gene uncertain. CDR1 is MNHEY, CDR2 SVGAGI, per germline. This CDR3 has 13 amino acids. Trimming shortened V by 6 bases and J by 5 bases, and 13 bases separated the two germline ends. The CDR3: CASRLLTRETQYF. Here the CDR3 DNA reads TGTGCCAGCAGACTTCTCACTCGGGAGACCCAGTACTTC.

This chain uses TRBV18 with TRBJ1-1; weak D call: TRBD1 (5 bases). Germline V gene lookup returns CDR1 KGHSH and CDR2 LQKENI. The germline V and J ends were trimmed by 3 bases and 6 bases, with 17 bases remaining between them. The CDR3 contains 15 residues. This CDR3 reads CASSPMGTVSPEAFF. The CDR3 coding sequence is TGTGCCAGCTCACCCATGGGGACCGTGTCGCCTGAAGCTTTCTTT.

The chain joins TRBV11-2 to TRBJ2-1; 10 bases agree with TRBD1. The trim removed 4 bases at V and 2 bases at J, leaving 8 bases unmatched. The CDR3 covers 17 residues. Germline values: CDR1 SGHAT, CDR2 FQNNGV. CDR3 nucleotide sequence: TGTGCCAGCAGCTCCGACGCCGGGACAGGGGCCTACAATGAGCAGTTCTTC. It is translated as CASSSDAGTGAYNEQFF.

The chain employs TRBV28 and TRBJ1-5, with D perhaps TRBD1 (5 bases). Germline V lookup: CDR1 MDHEN, CDR2 SYDVKM. The CDR3 has 15 residues. Trimming removed 3 bases at V and 2 bases at J, with 11 bases between. Here the CDR3 reads CASSFADTGNQPQHF. The CDR3 nucleotides are TGTGCCAGCAGTTTTGCGGACACCGGCAATCAGCCCCAGCATTTT. Full variable domain (missing parts from reference TRBV28 and TRBJ1-5): DVKVTQSSRYLVKRTGEKVFLECVQDMDHENMFWYRQDPGLGLRLIYFSYDVKMKEKGDIPEGYSVSREKKERFSLILESASTNQTSMYLCASSFADTGNQPQHFGDGTRLSIL.

The genes are TRBV7-9 and TRBJ1-2; TRBD1 matches at 7 bases. Germline loops: CDR1 SEHNR, CDR2 FQNEAQ (reference sequence). V gave up 4 bases and J gave up 6 bases; unmatched junction bases: 8. This CDR3 comprises 14 residues. The CDR3: CASSSDRVLNGYTF. CDR3 DNA sequence: TGTGCCAGCAGCTCCGACAGGGTACTTAATGGCTACACCTTC.

This clone was detected a few times. The chain couples TRBV4-2 to TRBJ2-7, with a weak D call TRBD2 (5 bases). The CDR3 is 16 amino acids. The V gene lost 4 bases and the J gene lost 0 bases, with 16 bases spanning the gap. In germline, CDR1 is LGHNA, CDR2 YNFKEQ. This chain's CDR3 is CASSPGEAVSSYEQYF. In DNA form, the CDR3 reads TGTGCCAGCAGCCCCGGGGAAGCGGTCAGCTCCTACGAGCAGTACTTC.

The rearrangement uses TRBV28 and TRBJ2-1; 7 bases map to TRBD1. This CDR3 has 13 amino acids. With V trimmed by 7 bases and J by 4 bases, 4 bases remained unmatched. Germline V gene data show CDR1 as MDHEN and CDR2 as SYDVKM. The CDR3 here is CASISGGYNEQFF. DNA for the CDR3: TGTGCCAGCATTTCAGGGGGTTACAATGAGCAGTTCTTC.

V and J are TRBV7-9 and TRBJ2-1, with 13 bases aligning to TRBD2. V trimming: 4 bases; J trimming: 4 bases; junction bases outside the gene matches: 1. CDR3 length equals 15 residues. CDR1 and CDR2 (germline): SEHNR, FQNEAQ (reference sequence). The CDR3 DNA reads as TGTGCCAGCAGCTCGACTAGCGGGAGGTACAATGAGCAGTTCTTC. Protein product: CASSSTSGRYNEQFF. The complete variable domain, with remaining parts taken from reference TRBV7-9 and TRBJ2-1, reads DTGVSQNPRHKITKRGQNVTFRCDPISEHNRLYWYRQTLGQGPEFLTYFQNEAQLEKSRLLSDRFSAERPKGSFSTLEIQRTEQGDSAMYLCASSSTSGRYNEQFFGPGTRLTVL.

This clone came up a few times. This sequence joins TRBV19 and TRBJ1-3; D not certain. Trimming removed 6 bases at V and 1 base at J, with 10 bases between. The CDR3 covers 14 residues. Germline CDR1 reads LNHDA; CDR2 reads SQIVND (reference sequence). The CDR3, as DNA: TGTGCCAGTAGCCGGCGTGGATCTGGAAACACCATATATTTT. Translating gives CASSRRGSGNTIYF.

The chain joins TRBV2 to TRBJ2-5, with D possibly TRBD1 on 5 matching bases. Per germline, CDR1 SNHLY and CDR2 FYNNEI. The V end was cut by 8 bases, the J end by 5 bases, with 15 bases between. The CDR3 has 13 amino acids. Written as DNA, the CDR3 is TGTGCCAGCGCCAGGGTAATGACGGAGACCCAGTACTTC. Translating gives CASARVMTETQYF.

Turning to this clone: The same CDR3 can be traced to other DNA sequences in this sample. The chain combines TRBV7-9 with TRBJ2-7, with D maybe TRBD1 (5 bases). The germline V gene encodes CDR1 SEHNR and CDR2 FQNEAQ (reference sequence). The V and J ends lost 5 bases and 2 bases respectively, with 7 bases between them. The CDR3 has 12 residues. DNA for the CDR3: TGTGCCAGCAGCCCCAGGGCCTACGAGCAGTACTTC. Its translation is CASSPRAYEQYF.

This sequence joins TRBV7-8 and TRBJ2-7; 9 nucleotides match TRBD2. CDR3 length equals 19 residues. Germline CDR1 is SGHVS and CDR2 is FQNEAQ. The V and J ends lost 1 base and 0 bases, in that order; junction bases with no gene match: 13. CDR3 in amino acids: CASSLGGRANTHFSYEQYF. The CDR3 DNA reads as TGTGCCAGCAGCTTAGGCGGGAGGGCGAACACTCATTTCTCCTACGAGCAGTACTTC.

The chain carries TRBV18 and TRBJ2-7; D is perhaps TRBD1 (6 bases). The CDR3 runs 14 residues. The germline V and J ends were trimmed by 2 bases and 2 bases, with 10 bases remaining between them. Per germline, CDR1 KGHSH and CDR2 LQKENI. The CDR3 nucleotides are TGTGCCAGCTCACCAGCTAAGGGGGCCTACGAGCAGTACTTC. It is translated as CASSPAKGAYEQYF.

Here the CDR3 reads CASSLFYDKTSTEAFF. The CDR3 DNA reads TGTGCCAGCAGTTTATTCTACGACAAGACGAGCACTGAAGCTTTCTTT. The V gene is TRBV27, the J gene TRBJ1-1; D is unclear. Trimming shortened V by 1 base and J by 4 bases, and 16 bases separated the two germline ends. Germline-derived CDR1 and CDR2 are MNHEY and SMNVEV (reference sequence). The CDR3 has 16 amino acids.

The chain's CDR3 is CASSPTRETGETQYF. CDR3 in DNA: TGTGCCAGCAGCCCCACGAGGGAGACGGGCGAGACCCAGTACTTC. This sequence joins TRBV5-4 and TRBJ2-5, with D possibly matching TRBD2 (5 bases). Germline assignment: CDR1 SGHNT and CDR2 YYREEE (reference sequence). This CDR3 spans 15 amino acids. V lost 4 bases and J lost 5, with 18 bases in between.

V usage is TRBV27 and J usage is TRBJ2-7, with 7 positions matching TRBD1. The CDR3 loop spans 14 amino acids. Germline lookup yields CDR1 MNHEY and CDR2 SMNVEV (reference sequence). V lost 5 bases to trimming and J lost 4 bases; unmatched junction nucleotides: 8. The CDR3, as DNA: TGTGCCAGCAGTCAACAGGGGTATAGTTACGAGCAGTACTTC. This codes for CASSQQGYSYEQYF.

The CDR3 loop is CASRPTGQGGSGYTF. In DNA, the CDR3 is TGTGCCAGCAGGCCAACGGGACAGGGTGGGTCTGGCTACACCTTC. The rearrangement uses TRBV28 and TRBJ1-2, with 9 bases matching TRBD1. The CDR3 is made up of 15 amino acids. Germline V lookup: CDR1 MDHEN, CDR2 SYDVKM. V lost 6 bases and J lost 7; bases outside the gene matches: 12.